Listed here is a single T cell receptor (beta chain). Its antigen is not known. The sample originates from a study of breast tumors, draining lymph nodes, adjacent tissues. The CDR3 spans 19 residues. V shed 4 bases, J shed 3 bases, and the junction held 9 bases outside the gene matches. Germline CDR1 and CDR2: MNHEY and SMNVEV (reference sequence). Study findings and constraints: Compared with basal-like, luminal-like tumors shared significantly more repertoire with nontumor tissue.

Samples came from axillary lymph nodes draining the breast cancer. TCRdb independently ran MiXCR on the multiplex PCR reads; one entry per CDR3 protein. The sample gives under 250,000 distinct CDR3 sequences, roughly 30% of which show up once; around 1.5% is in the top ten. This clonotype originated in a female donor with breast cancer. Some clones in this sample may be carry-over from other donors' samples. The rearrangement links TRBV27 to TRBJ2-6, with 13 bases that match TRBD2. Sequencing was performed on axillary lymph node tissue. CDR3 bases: TGTGCCAGCAGTTCACTACGCGGGACTAGCGGGGTTGGGGCCAACGTCCTGACTTTC. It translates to CASSSLRGTSGVGANVLTF.